This entry concerns a single T cell receptor (beta chain). This could be a read error, since a much larger clone is one nucleotide away. The data derive from a study of tumor-infiltrating lymphocytes in primary liver carcinoma. Each 20-30 mg portion of unsorted bulk tissue served as the source for co-extraction of RNA and DNA. Patients were chronically HBV-infected and treatment-naive. The CDR3 extends over 14 amino acids. Per the germline V gene, CDR1 is WSHSY and CDR2 is SAAADI. With a constant-region primer, TCR beta cDNA was made from approximately 450 ng of total RNA. For TCR beta, libraries were produced by three nested multiplex PCR rounds using slightly modified ARM-PCR. It was with TRBV1-TRBV30 forward primers and a C-beta reverse primer that the first two PCR rounds were run, at 10 cycles each. TCRdb processed the multiplex PCR reads anew with MiXCR; each CDR3 protein has one entry. Of roughly 120,000 distinct CDR3 sequences in the sample, 64% were seen once.

This sequence originates from a woman aged 55-70 years with primary liver carcinoma and hepatitis B virus infection. The specimen sequenced was liver tumor tissue from sampling region 3. The subset was: tumor region T3, left-lateral pole. The genes are TRBV10-2 and TRBJ1-1; D is ambiguous. The CDR3 protein is CASSANGPNIEAFF. The CDR3 DNA follows: TGCGCCAGCAGTGCTAACGGACCTAACATTGAAGCTTTCTTT.